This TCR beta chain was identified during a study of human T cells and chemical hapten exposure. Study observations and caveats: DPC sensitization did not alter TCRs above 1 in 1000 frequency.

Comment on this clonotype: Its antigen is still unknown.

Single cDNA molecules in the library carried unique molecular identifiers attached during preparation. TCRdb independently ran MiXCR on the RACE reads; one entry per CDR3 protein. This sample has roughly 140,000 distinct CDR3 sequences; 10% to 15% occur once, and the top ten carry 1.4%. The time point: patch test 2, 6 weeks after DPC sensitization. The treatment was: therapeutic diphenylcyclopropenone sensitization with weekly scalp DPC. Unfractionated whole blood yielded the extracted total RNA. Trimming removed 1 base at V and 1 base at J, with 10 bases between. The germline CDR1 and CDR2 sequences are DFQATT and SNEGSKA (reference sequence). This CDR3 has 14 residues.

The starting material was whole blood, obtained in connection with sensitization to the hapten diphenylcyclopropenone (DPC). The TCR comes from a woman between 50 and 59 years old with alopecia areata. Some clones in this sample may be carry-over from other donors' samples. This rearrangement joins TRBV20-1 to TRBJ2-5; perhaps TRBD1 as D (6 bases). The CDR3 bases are TGCAGTGCTAGAGGTTACAGGGCCCAAGAGACCCAGTACTTC. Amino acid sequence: CSARGYRAQETQYF.